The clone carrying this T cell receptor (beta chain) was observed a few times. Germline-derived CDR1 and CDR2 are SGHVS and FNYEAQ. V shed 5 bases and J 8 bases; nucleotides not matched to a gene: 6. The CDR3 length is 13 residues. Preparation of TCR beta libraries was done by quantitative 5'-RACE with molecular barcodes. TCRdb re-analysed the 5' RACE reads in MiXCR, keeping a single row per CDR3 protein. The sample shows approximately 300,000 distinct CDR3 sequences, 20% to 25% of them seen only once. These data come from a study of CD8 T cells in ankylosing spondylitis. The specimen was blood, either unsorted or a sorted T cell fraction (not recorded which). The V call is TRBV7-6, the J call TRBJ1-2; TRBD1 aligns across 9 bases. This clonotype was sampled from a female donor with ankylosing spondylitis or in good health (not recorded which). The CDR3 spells CASSLSGTGGYTF. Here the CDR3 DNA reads TGTGCCAGCAGCCTCTCCGGGACAGGGGGCTACACCTTC.